A selection of T cell receptor beta chains follows, all from one sample in a study of blood T cell repertoires in COVID-19. Produced via immunoSEQ multiplex PCR; TCRdb's table is partial and in-frame only. The table shows approximately 190,000 clones, with around 82% occurring only once. Sequenced material: PBMCs or T cells enriched from blood (not recorded which). The receptors originated from a middle-aged man who had recovered from COVID-19. CDR3s include the opening cysteine and the closing phenylalanine or tryptophan. Fields, in order: V gene, J gene, D gene, clone size, CDR3 protein, CDR3 DNA. The D gene is left open where the match is weak. The listing skips clone size in some rows; elsewhere it reads once, few, many or a size class.

>TRBV7-2|TRBJ1-2|NA|few
CASSLVRVANYGYTF
TGTGCCAGCAGCTTAGTGAGGGTCGCTAACTATGGCTACACCTTC
>TRBV15|TRBJ1-1|TRBD1|once
CATSTPKTGGTEAFF
TGTGCCACCAGCACCCCCAAGACAGGGGGCACTGAAGCTTTCTTT
>TRBV30|TRBJ2-3|TRBD1|NA
CAWSARTGIPDTQYF
TGTGCCTGGAGTGCCAGGACAGGGATCCCAGATACGCAGTATTTT
>TRBV11-2|TRBJ2-7|TRBD1|NA
CASSSNRGRVEQYF
TGTGCCAGCAGCTCCAACAGGGGGCGGGTTGAGCAGTACTTC
>TRBV28|TRBJ1-6|NA|NA
CASSLVARDNSPLHF
TGTGCCAGCAGTTTAGTTGCGCGGGATAATTCACCCCTCCACTTT
>TRBV7-2|TRBJ1-6|NA|few
CASSLAGESALHF
TGTGCCAGCAGCTTAGCGGGCGAGTCGGCCCTCCACTTT
>TRBV6-5|TRBJ1-2|TRBD1|NA
CASSWGQGVDYGYTF
TGTGCCAGCAGTTGGGGACAGGGCGTTGACTATGGCTACACCTTC
>TRBV19|TRBJ1-2|NA|NA
CASSIREYGYTF
TGTGCCAGTAGTATTAGAGAGTATGGCTACACCTTC
>TRBV6-1|TRBJ1-5|TRBD1|once
CASSEWVRGYGQPQHF
TGTGCCAGCAGTGAATGGGTCAGGGGGTATGGTCAGCCCCAGCATTTT
>TRBV28|TRBJ1-1|NA|few
CASRISLNTEAFF
TGTGCCAGCAGAATCTCCCTGAACACTGAAGCTTTCTTT
>TRBV5-4|TRBJ1-1|NA|NA
CASSLDSRNTEAFF
TGTGCCAGCAGCTTGGACAGCAGGAACACTGAAGCTTTCTTT
>TRBV7-2|TRBJ1-6|NA|NA
CASSLVWGDPLHF
TGTGCCAGCAGCTTAGTGTGGGGGGACCCCCTCCACTTT
>TRBV19|TRBJ1-1|TRBD1|NA
CASSIDRGSKAFF
TGTGCCAGTAGTATCGACAGGGGGTCGAAAGCTTTCTTT
>TRBV18|TRBJ1-1|NA|NA
CASSPPLNTEAFF
TGTGCCAGCTCACCACCCTTGAACACTGAAGCTTTCTTT
>TRBV6-5|TRBJ1-2|NA|NA
CASSAGGGYTF
TGTGCCAGCAGCGCCGGGGGTGGCTACACCTTC
>TRBV19|TRBJ1-6|NA|few
CASSRAWDSPLHF
TGTGCCAGTAGTAGGGCCTGGGATTCACCCCTCCACTTT
>TRBV4-1|TRBJ2-2|TRBD2|few
CASSLTRGDTGELFF
TGCGCCAGCAGCCTCACTCGGGGGGACACCGGGGAGCTGTTTTTT
>TRBV29-1|TRBJ2-2|NA|NA
CSAPQGAGELFF
TGCAGCGCGCCACAGGGAGCCGGGGAGCTGTTTTTT
>TRBV6-5|TRBJ1-1|NA|NA
CASSPKQANTEAFF
TGTGCCAGCAGCCCCAAACAGGCGAACACTGAAGCTTTCTTT
>TRBV15|TRBJ1-2|NA|NA
CATSRRQDRSEGYTF
TGTGCCACCAGCCGCAGACAGGACAGATCGGAAGGCTACACCTTC
>TRBV5-5|TRBJ1-2|NA|NA
CASSLEAGATFYGYTF
TGTGCCAGCAGCTTGGAGGCAGGGGCCACTTTCTATGGCTACACCTTC
>TRBV5-1|TRBJ1-1|TRBD1|NA
CASSGGTGTEAFF
TGCGCCAGCAGCGGGGGGACAGGCACTGAAGCTTTCTTT
>TRBV2|TRBJ1-1|NA|few
CASMLAEEDEAFF
TGTGCCAGCATGTTGGCAGAGGAGGATGAAGCTTTCTTT
>TRBV4-2|TRBJ1-4|NA|NA
CASSQDGLGSGNEKLFF
TGTGCCAGCAGCCAAGATGGGTTGGGCAGTGGAAATGAAAAACTGTTTTTT
>TRBV3-1/TRBV3-2|TRBJ1-2|TRBD1|NA
CASSPPGTGYGYTF
TGTGCCAGCAGCCCTCCCGGGACAGGTTATGGCTACACCTTC
>TRBV18|TRBJ1-1|NA|NA
CASSLYMPPNTEAFF
TGTGCCAGCTCACTTTACATGCCCCCAAACACTGAAGCTTTCTTT